Below, 3 T cell receptor beta chains from the same sample are listed, as sequenced in a study of sequential checkpoint blockade in melanoma. The treatment: randomized to nivolumab then ipilimumab (arm A) or the reverse (arm B). Assay: immunoSEQ multiplex PCR; the TCRdb copy retains only in-frame clones and omits some. This table has more than 9,500 clones, 61% appearing once. The input for sequencing was CD8+ T cells sorted from blood (inferred from file names), taken from a patient given nivolumab and ipilimumab in sequence. The source is a human donor with melanoma.

The chain couples TRBV6-6 to TRBJ1-5; 10 nucleotides agree with TRBD1. V was pared by 8 bases and J by 3 bases, with 4 bases of the junction left unmatched. This CDR3 is 14 amino acids long. Germline lookup yields CDR1 MNHNY and CDR2 SVGAGI (reference sequence). CDR3 loop: CASGDRGSNQPQHF. The CDR3 region has the DNA TGTGCCAGCGGGGACAGGGGCTCCAATCAGCCCCAGCATTTT.

This clone has a handful of counts. This chain uses TRBV7-6 with TRBJ1-1, with 7 bases that match TRBD1. Trimming cost V 5 bases and J 7 bases; bases outside gene matches: 10. The CDR3 contains 14 residues. Germline values: CDR1 SGHVS, CDR2 FNYEAQ. The CDR3 is CASSPSSTGSEAFF. CDR3 coding DNA: TGTGCCAGCAGCCCGAGCTCGACAGGGAGTGAAGCTTTCTTT.

The chain employs TRBV4-3 and TRBJ2-7; 10 bases agree with TRBD1. V lost 3 bases, J lost 3 bases, and 2 bases stayed unmatched. Germline V gene lookup returns CDR1 LGHNA and CDR2 YSLEER. The CDR3 length is 14 residues. CDR3 region: CASSQGTGDYEQYF. The CDR3 DNA reads TGCGCCAGCAGCCAGGGGACAGGGGACTACGAGCAGTACTTC.